This TCR beta chain was identified in a study of T cell changes during pregnancy in multiple sclerosis. Here immunoSEQ multiplex PCR was the method, and the copy in TCRdb shows in-frame clones only, minus some. The sample yields about 14,000 clones, roughly 88% seen once. Germline loops: CDR1 MDHEN, CDR2 SYDVKM. V was trimmed by 2 bases and J by 5 bases, leaving 11 bases between them. The CDR3 has 14 residues. J is TRBJ2-3 and V is TRBV28, with unresolved D. Sequencing used CD8+ T cells from peripheral blood mononuclear cells, obtained after pregnancy. This TCR was sampled from a female donor in good health, enrolled as a control in a pregnancy study. CDR3 region: CASSLRQRLDTQYF. DNA for the CDR3: TGTGCCAGCAGTTTACGGCAGAGACTAGATACGCAGTATTTT.